These 18 T cell receptor beta chains share one sample of origin, sequenced in a study of CD8 T cells in Susac syndrome. An amount of RNA that ranged from about 0.45 to 1 ug was reverse transcribed with random hexamers. One entry per CDR3 protein results from TCRdb running MiXCR on the immunoSEQ multiplex PCR reads. The table records 100,000 to 150,000 distinct CDR3 sequences, about 93% of them present only once. Sample: CD4+ T cells from PBMCs. Receptors originate from a human donor in good health.

J is TRBJ1-1 and V is TRBV5-6, with 10 nucleotides matching TRBD1. The CDR3 has 16 amino acids. CDR1 and CDR2 (germline): SGHDT, YYEEEE. Trimming took 4 bases from V and 4 from J; bases not matched to a gene: 10. The CDR3 sequence: CASSSRDRGFGTEAFF. The DNA of the CDR3 is TGTGCCAGCAGCAGTCGGGACAGGGGATTTGGCACTGAAGCTTTCTTT.

The chain recombines TRBV20-1 with TRBJ2-1, with TRBD2 matching over 7 bases. In germline, CDR1 is DFQATT, CDR2 SNEGSKA (reference sequence). CDR3 length: 15 amino acids. With V trimmed by 7 bases and J by 7 bases, 16 bases remained unmatched. The CDR3 loop is CSVLYRRETRNEQFF. The CDR3 nucleotides are TGCAGTGTGTTATATCGGCGGGAGACCAGGAATGAGCAGTTCTTC.

The chain employs TRBV5-1 and TRBJ2-1, with D perhaps being TRBD1 or TRBD2 (5 bases each). Trimming took off 7 bases at V and 3 bases at J, with 17 bases between the two ends. This CDR3 is built from 15 residues. CDR1 is SGHRS, CDR2 YFSETQ, per germline. The CDR3: CASSNPGTLYNEQFF. CDR3 coding DNA: TGCGCCAGCTCGAACCCGGGGACCCTCTACAATGAGCAGTTCTTC.

The chain couples TRBV24-1 to TRBJ2-2; tentatively, D is TRBD1 (5 bases). V gave up 3 bases and J gave up 4 bases, with 14 bases separating them. The CDR3 contains 16 residues. CDR1 and CDR2 from the germline V gene are KGHDR and SFDVKD. CDR3 loop: CATSDGWGQRTGELFF. Written as DNA, the CDR3 is TGTGCCACCAGTGATGGGTGGGGCCAGCGCACCGGGGAGCTGTTTTTT.

This clonotype was detected a few times. As DNA, the CDR3 is TGCGCCAGCAGATTCCGGACTAGCGGGGGCCAGAACACCGGGGAGCTGTTTTTT. As protein: CASRFRTSGGQNTGELFF. The chain links TRBV5-1 to TRBJ2-2; 13 nucleotides align to TRBD2. Germline V gene sequence: CDR1 SGHRS, CDR2 YFSETQ. This CDR3 spans 18 amino acids. V lost 5 bases, J lost 1 base, and 8 bases stayed unmatched.

J is TRBJ2-1 and V is TRBV10-3; 7 positions agree with TRBD1. The CDR3 loop spans 16 amino acids. V lost 2 bases and J lost 2; bases outside the gene matches: 6. Germline V CDR1 and CDR2: ENHRY, SYGVKD. The CDR3 sequence is CAISEVGQVPYNEQFF. The CDR3 DNA reads TGTGCCATCAGTGAGGTTGGACAGGTCCCCTACAATGAGCAGTTCTTC.

The chain combines TRBV19 with TRBJ1-1; D might be TRBD1 (6 bases). The CDR3 runs to 14 residues. Germline V lookup: CDR1 LNHDA, CDR2 SQIVND (reference sequence). The V and J ends lost 5 bases and 6 bases respectively, with 16 bases between them. The CDR3 here is CASSPTGVVAEAFF. In DNA form, the CDR3 reads TGTGCCAGTAGTCCGACAGGAGTTGTTGCTGAAGCTTTCTTT.

The chain employs TRBV7-2 and TRBJ1-2; D is unresolved. Germline V gives CDR1 SGHTA, CDR2 FQGNSA. This CDR3 has 15 residues. Trimming left V 4 bases short and J 2 bases short, with 14 bases between. In nucleotides, the CDR3 is TGTGCCAGCAGCTCAGCGGGTGGCAGCAACTATGGCTACACCTTC. Translating it yields CASSSAGGSNYGYTF.

CDR3: CASSSGTGFVGELFF. As DNA, the CDR3 is TGTGCCAGCAGCTCCGGGACAGGGTTCGTCGGGGAGCTGTTTTTT. The chain employs TRBV28 and TRBJ2-2, with 9 bases fitting TRBD1. The V and J ends lost 6 bases and 7 bases, in that order; junction bases with no gene match: 9. The CDR3 has 15 amino acids. From germline, CDR1 is MDHEN and CDR2 SYDVKM.

This clonotype was found a few times. This sequence joins TRBV25-1 and TRBJ2-3; D might be TRBD1 (6 bases). CDR1 is MGHDK and CDR2 is SYGVNS in the germline V gene. The V and J ends lost 1 base and 1 base respectively, with 9 bases between them. The CDR3 covers 15 residues. DNA for the CDR3: TGTGCCAGCAGTGAATCGTACAGGGGCACAGATACGCAGTATTTT. Its protein product is CASSESYRGTDTQYF.

The chain couples TRBV19 to TRBJ2-1, with 10 bases aligning to TRBD2. Germline-derived CDR1 and CDR2 are LNHDA and SQIVND (reference sequence). The junction had 5 bases not matched to a gene; V was cut back by 2 bases and J by 4 bases. The CDR3 is 16 residues long. In DNA form, the CDR3 reads TGTGCCAGTAGTATACCGGGACTAGCGAATTACAATGAGCAGTTCTTC. Translation: CASSIPGLANYNEQFF.

Regarding this clonotype: One end of the junction fails to match germline, which may point to a read error. The chain joins TRBV29-1 to TRBJ2-7, with a possible D match to TRBD2 (5 bases). This CDR3 spans 14 amino acids. Germline V lookup: CDR1 SQVTM, CDR2 ANQGSEA. CDR3 residues: CSVEDFDYPYEQYF. The CDR3 nucleotides read TGCAGCGTAGAAGACTTCGACTACCCCTACGAGCAGTACTTC.

The V and J genes are TRBV6-2 or TRBV6-3 and TRBJ1-5, with D unresolved. Germline loops: CDR1 MNHEY, CDR2 SVGEGT. CDR3 length: 13 amino acids. With 8 bases removed from V and 0 bases from J, the gap between germline ends came to 8 bases. CDR3 loop: CASHKLSNQPQHF. The CDR3 DNA sequence: TGTGCCAGCCACAAGCTTAGCAATCAGCCCCAGCATTTT.

The chain combines TRBV6-2 or TRBV6-3 with TRBJ1-1; D gene unclear. In germline, CDR1 is MNHEY, CDR2 SVGEGT. V lost 4 bases and J lost 4, with 4 bases in between. The CDR3 covers 11 residues. CDR3 DNA sequence: TGTGCCAGCAGTTGGGCCACTGAAGCTTTCTTT. Its translation is CASSWATEAFF.

The rearrangement uses TRBV20-1 and TRBJ2-2, with D possibly TRBD2 on 7 matching bases. The CDR3 extends over 16 amino acids. Germline-derived CDR1 and CDR2 are DFQATT and SNEGSKA (reference sequence). V was cut by 5 bases and J by 0 bases, with 16 bases left in between. The CDR3 DNA reads TGCAGTGCTGCTATGGGCGGGGGCACGAACACCGGGGAGCTGTTTTTT. Translating it yields CSAAMGGGTNTGELFF.

This chain connects TRBV29-1 to TRBJ1-1; D gene unclear. The CDR3 has 12 amino acids. Deletions cut 5 bases from V and 3 bases from J, with 10 bases between. The germline V gene encodes CDR1 SQVTM and CDR2 ANQGSEA. The CDR3 bases are TGCAGCGTTCAGGAAGGGCACACTGAAGCTTTCTTT. Protein sequence: CSVQEGHTEAFF.

This clonotype was observed once. This chain joins TRBV2 and TRBJ2-6, with D possibly TRBD1 on 5 matching bases. Germline V gene data show CDR1 as SNHLY and CDR2 as FYNNEI. The length of the CDR3 is 13 residues. Trimming stripped 9 bases from V and 3 bases from J, with 9 bases between. CDR3 sequence: CARKGNGANVLTF. In nucleotides, the CDR3 is TGTGCCAGGAAGGGGAATGGGGCCAACGTCCTGACTTTC.

The chain uses TRBV2 and TRBJ1-1, with 7 bases identical to TRBD1. Germline loops: CDR1 SNHLY, CDR2 FYNNEI. V lost 6 bases to trimming and J lost 2 bases; unmatched junction nucleotides: 3. The CDR3 covers 13 residues. CDR3 residues: CASSRTGNTEAFF. CDR3 sequence (DNA): TGTGCCAGCAGCAGGACAGGCAACACTGAAGCTTTCTTT. The full variable domain, rest sourced from reference TRBV2 and TRBJ1-1, is EPEVTQTPSHQVTQMGQEVILRCVPISNHLYFYWYRQILGQKVEFLVSFYNNEISEKSEIFDDQFSVERPDGSNFTLKIRSTKLEDSAMYFCASSRTGNTEAFFGQGTRLTVV.